Listed below are T cell receptor beta chains from one sample, sequenced in a study of blood T cell repertoires in COVID-19. Assay: immunoSEQ multiplex PCR; the TCRdb copy retains only in-frame clones and omits some. The table lists about 120,000 clones, over 85% of them singletons. Source material: peripheral blood. Every receptor here comes from a man in his fifties or sixties with COVID-19, enrolled during active disease. The CDR3 runs from the conserved cysteine through the conserved F or W. D genes are given only for firm matches. Size is stated for part of the rows, as once, few or many counts, or as a class when the clone is expanded.

j_call | d_call | clone_size | v_call | cdr3_aa | cdr3_nt
TRBJ1-5 | - | once | TRBV2 | CASSESRVVNQPQHF | TGTGCCAGCAGTGAATCCAGGGTCGTCAATCAGCCCCAGCATTTT
TRBJ2-1 | - | few | TRBV9 | CASSGTDLYDEQFF | TGTGCCAGCAGCGGGACAGACTTATACGATGAGCAGTTCTTC
TRBJ1-6 | - | - | TRBV7-3 | CASSSTRNSPLHF | TGTGCCAGCAGCTCAACGCGTAATTCACCCCTCCACTTT
TRBJ1-1 | - | - | TRBV21-1 | CASSNQGGTEAFF | TGTGCCAGCAGCAATCAAGGGGGCACTGAAGCTTTCTTT
TRBJ1-1 | TRBD1 | - | TRBV6-5 | CASSTYRGMNTEAFF | TGTGCCAGCAGTACATACAGGGGTATGAACACTGAAGCTTTCTTT
TRBJ1-3 | TRBD1 | - | TRBV18 | CASSPGTGGSGNTIYF | TGTGCCAGCTCACCGGGGACAGGAGGCTCTGGAAACACCATATATTTT
TRBJ2-3 | - | - | TRBV9 | CASSALTGSSTDTQYF | TGTGCCAGCAGCGCGCTGACAGGTTCTTCCACAGATACGCAGTATTTT
TRBJ2-1 | - | - | TRBV9 | CASSVGPPQGLSSYNEQFF | TGTGCCAGCAGCGTGGGACCACCGCAGGGGCTGAGCTCCTACAATGAGCAGTTCTTC
TRBJ2-1 | TRBD2 | - | TRBV20-1 | CSASAGGDSYNEQFF | TGCAGTGCTAGTGCTGGGGGGGACTCCTACAATGAGCAGTTCTTC
TRBJ2-3 | TRBD2 | - | TRBV4-2 | CASSQEPGRAADTQYF | TGTGCCAGCAGCCAAGAACCCGGGAGGGCGGCAGATACGCAGTATTTT
TRBJ1-4 | TRBD1 | - | TRBV6-5 | CASKGQANEKLFF | TGTGCCAGCAAGGGACAGGCAAATGAAAAACTGTTTTTT
TRBJ2-1 | TRBD2 | - | TRBV7-9 | CASSLVAGGYNEQFF | TGTGCCAGCAGCTTAGTAGCGGGGGGTTACAATGAGCAGTTCTTC
TRBJ2-7 | TRBD2 | few | TRBV7-9 | CASSTRPFSGRYEQYF | TGTGCCAGCAGCACACGACCCTTTAGCGGGAGGTACGAGCAGTACTTC
TRBJ2-7 | - | once | TRBV3-1/TRBV3-2 | CASSQGPGDLGYEQYF | TGTGCCAGCAGCCAAGGCCCAGGGGATCTCGGCTACGAGCAGTACTTC
TRBJ2-3 | - | - | TRBV12-3/TRBV12-4 | CASKRSSTDTQYF | TGTGCCAGCAAGCGGTCCTCCACAGATACGCAGTATTTT
TRBJ2-6 | TRBD2 | - | TRBV29-1 | CSVTSESSGANVLTF | TGCAGCGTGACTAGCGAGTCCTCTGGGGCCAACGTCCTGACTTTC
TRBJ2-5 | - | - | TRBV9 | CASSVGSGPDSGVQETQYF | TGTGCCAGCAGCGTAGGATCGGGCCCGGATAGCGGAGTCCAAGAGACCCAGTACTTC
TRBJ2-7 | - | - | TRBV3-1/TRBV3-2 | CASSQLPYEQYF | TGTGCCAGCAGCCAACTCCCCTACGAGCAGTACTTC
TRBJ1-5 | - | - | TRBV6-1 | CASSVSQGLFNQPQHF | TGTGCCAGCAGTGTCTCACAGGGATTATTCAATCAGCCCCAGCATTTT
TRBJ2-5 | - | - | TRBV27 | CASSFAGAASLQETQYF | TGTGCCAGCAGTTTTGCGGGGGCGGCCTCCTTACAAGAGACCCAGTACTTC
TRBJ2-2 | - | - | TRBV7-3 | CASTSSPYTGELFF | TGTGCCAGCACCTCGAGCCCATACACCGGGGAGCTGTTTTTT
TRBJ2-1 | TRBD2 | - | TRBV4-1 | CASSLSWTSESNEQFF | TGCGCCAGCAGCCTCTCTTGGACTAGCGAATCCAATGAGCAGTTCTTC
TRBJ1-4 | TRBD1 | - | TRBV5-1 | CASSSQGSTNEKLFF | TGCGCCAGCAGCTCACAGGGGTCAACTAATGAAAAACTGTTTTTT
TRBJ1-5 | TRBD1 | - | TRBV10-3 | CAISDSDRGYQPQHF | TGTGCCATCAGTGATTCGGACAGGGGATATCAGCCCCAGCATTTT
TRBJ2-5 | TRBD1 | - | TRBV15 | CATSRGRQGRETQYF | TGTGCCACCAGCAGGGGAAGACAGGGCCGAGAGACCCAGTACTTC
TRBJ2-5 | TRBD2 | once | TRBV12-5 | CASGFQGLAGVETQYF | TGTGCTAGTGGTTTCCAGGGACTAGCGGGAGTGGAGACCCAGTACTTC
TRBJ2-3 | TRBD2 | - | TRBV5-6 | CASSLDYSGTTDTQYF | TGTGCCAGCAGCTTAGATTATAGCGGGACCACAGATACGCAGTATTTT
TRBJ2-1 | TRBD2 | - | TRBV7-6 | CASSLVGLAGVNEQFF | TGTGCCAGCAGCTTAGTAGGACTAGCGGGAGTCAATGAGCAGTTCTTC
TRBJ2-4 | TRBD2 | - | TRBV19 | CASSIGGRVAKNIQYF | TGTGCCAGTAGTATAGGTGGGAGGGTGGCCAAAAACATTCAGTACTTC
TRBJ1-6 | - | - | TRBV6-1 | CASSWRPENSPLHF | TGTGCCAGCAGTTGGAGGCCCGAGAATTCACCCCTCCACTTT
TRBJ1-6 | - | - | TRBV19 | CASTPGTPNSPLHF | TGTGCCAGTACCCCCGGGACTCCTAATTCACCCCTCCACTTT
TRBJ2-2 | TRBD1 | few | TRBV12-5 | CASVSGQGVGELFF | TGTGCTAGTGTTTCGGGACAGGGTGTCGGGGAGCTGTTTTTT
TRBJ2-1 | - | - | TRBV25-1 | CASSPLAGRQSYEQFF | TGTGCCAGCAGTCCCCTCGCGGGGAGGCAGAGCTATGAGCAGTTCTTC
TRBJ2-2 | - | - | TRBV24-1 | CATRSGRSGELFF | TGTGCCACCAGAAGTGGGAGGAGCGGGGAGCTGTTTTTT
TRBJ2-7 | TRBD2 | - | TRBV7-6 | CASSALAGGLYEQYF | TGTGCCAGCAGCGCACTAGCGGGAGGCTTGTACGAGCAGTACTTC
TRBJ2-5 | - | - | TRBV11-2 | CASSFPGGIGTQYF | TGTGCCAGCAGCTTTCCCGGCGGGATTGGGACCCAGTACTTC
TRBJ2-2 | - | - | TRBV12-1 | CASSRQGPFYTGELFF | TGTGCCAGCAGCCGACAGGGGCCTTTTTACACCGGGGAGCTGTTTTTT
TRBJ2-7 | TRBD2 | - | TRBV27 | CASSSLASGAYEQYF | TGTGCCAGCAGTAGTTTGGCTAGCGGGGCCTACGAGCAGTACTTC
TRBJ2-3 | - | - | TRBV3-1/TRBV3-2 | CASSQEGATDTQYF | TGTGCCAGCAGCCAAGAAGGGGCGACAGATACGCAGTATTTT
TRBJ1-3 | TRBD1 | - | TRBV7-9 | CASSENRGSNTIYF | TGTGCCAGCAGCGAAAACAGGGGATCAAACACCATATATTTT
TRBJ2-1 | - | - | TRBV5-1 | CASSFPGSDYNEQFF | TGCGCCAGCAGCTTTCCCGGGAGTGACTACAATGAGCAGTTCTTC
TRBJ2-1 | TRBD2 | few | TRBV2 | CASSAQRGQGNEQFF | TGTGCCAGCAGCGCCCAGCGGGGGCAGGGGAATGAGCAGTTCTTC
TRBJ1-1 | - | - | TRBV28 | CASSFSPELNTEAFF | TGTGCCAGCAGTTTCAGTCCAGAATTGAACACTGAAGCTTTCTTT
TRBJ2-2 | TRBD2 | - | TRBV28 | CASSPYYLGTSGNTGELFF | TGTGCCAGCAGTCCATACTACCTCGGGACTAGCGGTAACACCGGGGAGCTGTTTTTT
TRBJ2-7 | TRBD2 | once | TRBV7-2 | CASSALAGGNEQYF | TGTGCCAGCAGCGCACTAGCGGGAGGGAATGAGCAGTACTTC
TRBJ2-1 | TRBD2 | - | TRBV30 | CAWLLAGEAGNEQFF | TGTGCCTGGCTTCTAGCGGGAGAGGCAGGCAATGAGCAGTTCTTC
TRBJ2-3 | - | once | TRBV5-1 | CASSPSGIDTDTQYF | TGCGCCAGCAGCCCCTCCGGGATAGACACAGATACGCAGTATTTT
TRBJ2-7 | TRBD1 | - | TRBV7-6 | CASSLGDRDEQYF | TGTGCCAGCAGCTTAGGGGACAGGGACGAGCAGTACTTC
TRBJ1-2 | - | - | TRBV30 | CASDRRLAGYTF | TGTGCCTCGGACAGACGCCTCGCAGGCTACACCTTC
TRBJ2-2 | TRBD1 | few | TRBV24-1 | CATTGQGDTGELFF | TGTGCCACCACAGGACAGGGAGACACCGGGGAGCTGTTTTTT
TRBJ2-7 | TRBD2 | - | TRBV19 | CASSIESLAGVGEQYF | TGTGCCAGTAGTATAGAATCACTAGCGGGAGTAGGCGAGCAGTACTTC
TRBJ2-2 | - | - | TRBV4-3 | CASSQVEGGELFF | TGCGCCAGCAGCCAAGTTGAGGGCGGGGAGCTGTTTTTT
TRBJ2-7 | - | - | TRBV6-1 | CASSEGQGNSYEQYF | TGTGCCAGCAGTGAAGGGCAGGGGAACTCCTACGAGCAGTACTTC